A selection of T cell receptor beta chains follows, all from one sample in a study of T cell repertoires in cytomegalovirus infection. From the reads, TCRdb called clonotypes with MiXCR, one entry per CDR3 protein. The table shows about 740,000 distinct CDR3 sequences, with less than 40% occurring only once. The material sequenced was PBMCs. Every receptor here comes from a human donor in good health (CMV status not recorded). Some clones in this sample may be carry-over from other donors' samples. Both conserved end residues are part of each CDR3. Each record gives: V gene, J gene, clone size, D gene, CDR3 DNA, CDR3 protein. A D gene is named only where the DNA matches it firmly. Clone size is stated in some rows and not others, as once, few, many or a class when expanded.

TRBV5-1	TRBJ2-5	.	TRBD2	TGCGCCAGCACCAGAGGCGGACTAGCGGGGCAAGAGACCCAGTACTTC	CASTRGGLAGQETQYF
TRBV28	TRBJ2-5	.	.	TGTGCCAGCAGTTGCCGTCGAGCGGGTGAGCAAGAGACCCAGTACTTC	CASSCRRAGEQETQYF
TRBV6-5	TRBJ1-2	.	TRBD1	TGTGCCACCATGAGGGGGACAGGGGGCGCGTGGTGGAAAAGCTACACCTTC	CATMRGTGGAWWKSYTF
TRBV7-6	TRBJ2-4	.	TRBD2	TGTGCCAGCAGCTTAGTCGGGGGGGCCAAAAACATTCAGTACTTC	CASSLVGGAKNIQYF
TRBV7-2	TRBJ2-5	few	TRBD2	TGTGCCAGCAAGGGACTAGCGGGAGGAAGCGAGACCCAGTACTTC	CASKGLAGGSETQYF
TRBV7-2	TRBJ2-1	.	TRBD2	TGTGCCAGCAGCCGGGGGGGGTTAGCGATGGGTTTCTTTGAGCAGTTCTTC	CASSRGGLAMGFFEQFF
TRBV7-8	TRBJ2-7	many	.	TGTGCCAGCAGCTTAGGATCGGGTACATACGAGCAGTACTTC	CASSLGSGTYEQYF
TRBV29-1	TRBJ2-2	.	.	TGCAGCGTAGGAACACTGAACACCGGGGAGCTGTTTTTT	CSVGTLNTGELFF
TRBV4-1	TRBJ2-4	.	TRBD2	TGCGCCAGCAGCCAAGATCGGGGGGGCTGGAACATTCAGTACTTC	CASSQDRGGWNIQYF
TRBV6-6	TRBJ1-5	.	TRBD1	TGTGCCAGCAGTTGGACGGGACAGTTCAATCAGCCCCAGCATTTT	CASSWTGQFNQPQHF
TRBV6-5	TRBJ2-2	many	TRBD2	TGTGCCAGCAGTTACTCTAGCGGGAGGGCCCTGAACACCGGGGAGCTGTTTTTT	CASSYSSGRALNTGELFF
TRBV24-1	TRBJ1-1	.	.	TGTGCCACCAGTTCGCTCACTGAAGCTTTCTTT	CATSSLTEAFF
TRBV7-9	TRBJ1-1	few	.	TGTGCCAGCAGCTTCCGGGGGGGAGCTTTCTTT	CASSFRGGAFF
TRBV7-2	TRBJ2-7	many	.	TGTGCCAGCAGCCTAGACCGACCTCCCTCCTACGAGCAGTACTTC	CASSLDRPPSYEQYF